This paragraph covers one T cell receptor beta chain sequence. The sample belongs to a study of T cell changes during pregnancy in multiple sclerosis. Assay used: immunoSEQ multiplex PCR; TCRdb lists only in-frame clones, some missing. The repertoire has about 73,000 clones, 90% to 95% of them found once; the top ten carry 2% to 2.5%. Sequenced material: peripheral blood, taken in the second trimester of pregnancy. The TCR comes from a female donor in good health, enrolled as a control in a pregnancy study.

CDR3 region: CASSISAGVDEQFF. In DNA, the CDR3 is TGTGCCAGTAGTATCTCGGCGGGGGTAGATGAGCAGTTCTTC. V is TRBV19 and J is TRBJ2-1; 7 bases align to TRBD2. There are 14 residues in the CDR3. Trimming cost V 3 bases and J 8 bases; bases outside gene matches: 7. The germline CDR1 and CDR2 sequences are LNHDA and SQIVND (reference sequence).